This TCR beta chain was identified during a study of blood T cell repertoires in COVID-19. Study-wide context: Samples came from the United States, Italy and Spain, spanning acute and convalescent COVID-19. From T cells, B-cell-depleted T cells, or PBMCs came the material, which was cDNA or gDNA.

Seattle's enrolled individuals joined amid active infection and were then monitored longitudinally. CDR1 is DFQATT and CDR2 is SNEGSKA in the germline V gene (reference sequence). Trimming stripped 7 bases from V and 0 bases from J, with 6 bases between. CDR3 length equals 11 residues. Original processing notes: Reference gene primers were amplified, and this amplification served to estimate nucleated cell counts. TCRdb keeps only in-frame clones here, not all; method: immunoSEQ multiplex PCR. The DNA gave D and trimming, while V, J and clone size come from that table. Of around 400,000 clones listed, roughly 86% were seen once; the top ten hold over 9.5%.

The chain is built from TRBV20-1 and TRBJ1-1; D unresolved. This TCR was sampled from a woman aged 25 to 45 with COVID-19, enrolled during active disease. Sample: peripheral blood. Here the CDR3 DNA reads TGCAGTGGGCAGGTGAACACTGAAGCTTTCTTT. This translates into CSGQVNTEAFF.